This is a list of T cell receptor beta chains from one sample in a study of T cell repertoires in cytomegalovirus infection. TCRdb passed the reads through MiXCR, listing each CDR3 protein once. Seen here are about 310,000 distinct CDR3 sequences, roughly 25% observed once, and the top ten hold more than 10%. No cognate antigen is known for these TCRs. The material sequenced was cultured PBMCs, taken from culture after CMV antigen stimulation. Receptors originate from a human donor in good health (CMV status not recorded). Some clones in this sample may be carry-over from other donors' samples. Both conserved end residues are part of each CDR3. The D gene is left open where the match is weak. Some rows have no size entry. The others give once, few or many, or a class for an expanded clone.

cdr3_nt: TGTGCCAGCAGCTGGACAGGAGATAGCAATCAGCCCCAGCATTTT
cdr3_aa: CASSWTGDSNQPQHF
cdr3_length: 15
clone_size: -
d_call: TRBD1
v_call: TRBV6-6
j_call: TRBJ1-5

cdr3_nt: TGCGCCAGCAGCCAATTGTTGAGAAAGAATGAGCAGTTCTTC
cdr3_aa: CASSQLLRKNEQFF
cdr3_length: 14
clone_size: -
d_call: -
v_call: TRBV4-1
j_call: TRBJ2-1

cdr3_nt: TGTGCCAGCAGCGGCTATGACGGGACGAAGTCTAGCACAGATACGCAGTATTTT
cdr3_aa: CASSGYDGTKSSTDTQYF
cdr3_length: 18
clone_size: -
d_call: -
v_call: TRBV9
j_call: TRBJ2-3

cdr3_nt: TGCAGCGTCCGAGACAGGCAGGGACTTTACAATGAGCAGTTCTTC
cdr3_aa: CSVRDRQGLYNEQFF
cdr3_length: 15
clone_size: -
d_call: -
v_call: TRBV29-1
j_call: TRBJ2-1

cdr3_nt: TGTGCCAGCAGTTACGGCCTAGCGGGAGTGCCTACAGATACGCAGTATTTT
cdr3_aa: CASSYGLAGVPTDTQYF
cdr3_length: 17
clone_size: -
d_call: TRBD2
v_call: TRBV6-2/TRBV6-3
j_call: TRBJ2-3

cdr3_nt: TGTGCCAGCAGCTTAGTACCGGGAGGTACCTACAATGAGCAGTTCTTC
cdr3_aa: CASSLVPGGTYNEQFF
cdr3_length: 16
clone_size: many
d_call: TRBD2
v_call: TRBV7-9
j_call: TRBJ2-1

cdr3_nt: TGCAGTGCTAGCAGAGGAGCGGGAGGCGACGAGCAGTACTTC
cdr3_aa: CSASRGAGGDEQYF
cdr3_length: 14
clone_size: -
d_call: TRBD2
v_call: TRBV20-1
j_call: TRBJ2-7

cdr3_nt: TGTGCCAGCAGTTTGGGAGCTCCCGCGACAGATACGCAGTATTTT
cdr3_aa: CASSLGAPATDTQYF
cdr3_length: 15
clone_size: -
d_call: -
v_call: TRBV28
j_call: TRBJ2-3

cdr3_nt: TGTGCCAGCAGTACTCCCGGAGGCCCCCCTTACAATGAGCAGTTCTTC
cdr3_aa: CASSTPGGPPYNEQFF
cdr3_length: 16
clone_size: few
d_call: -
v_call: TRBV28
j_call: TRBJ2-1

cdr3_nt: TGTGCCAGCAGCTACGGCAGAACCGATTACCCAAACACCGGGGAGCTGTTTTTT
cdr3_aa: CASSYGRTDYPNTGELFF
cdr3_length: 18
clone_size: few
d_call: -
v_call: TRBV7-9
j_call: TRBJ2-2

cdr3_nt: TGTGCCAGCAGCACCCAGGGGAATGGTGAAGCTTTCTTT
cdr3_aa: CASSTQGNGEAFF
cdr3_length: 13
clone_size: many
d_call: -
v_call: TRBV7-2
j_call: TRBJ1-1

cdr3_nt: TGTGCCAGCAGTTCTCAGGCTTATAATTCACCCCTCCACTTT
cdr3_aa: CASSSQAYNSPLHF
cdr3_length: 14
clone_size: -
d_call: -
v_call: TRBV6-5
j_call: TRBJ1-6

cdr3_nt: TGCAGTGCTAGAGACCTCGCGGGGAGAGAGACCCAATACTTC
cdr3_aa: CSARDLAGRETQYF
cdr3_length: 14
clone_size: -
d_call: -
v_call: TRBV20-1
j_call: TRBJ2-5

cdr3_nt: TGTGCCAGCAGCTTAAGTTCAGGGGATGCGGGCTATGGCTACACCTTC
cdr3_aa: CASSLSSGDAGYGYTF
cdr3_length: 16
clone_size: many
d_call: -
v_call: TRBV7-2
j_call: TRBJ1-2

cdr3_nt: TGTGCCAGCAGATGGACAGCAATGAACACTGAAGCTTTCTTT
cdr3_aa: CASRWTAMNTEAFF
cdr3_length: 14
clone_size: -
d_call: -
v_call: TRBV6-2/TRBV6-3
j_call: TRBJ1-1

cdr3_nt: TGTGCCAGCAGCTTAGGGCCCCCCACAGGGTTAGCCAAAAACATTCAGTACTTC
cdr3_aa: CASSLGPPTGLAKNIQYF
cdr3_length: 18
clone_size: -
d_call: -
v_call: TRBV7-9
j_call: TRBJ2-4

cdr3_nt: TGCAGTGCTAGGCAGCAGGAGCGCTCCTCCTACAATGAGCAGTTCTTC
cdr3_aa: CSARQQERSSYNEQFF
cdr3_length: 16
clone_size: -
d_call: -
v_call: TRBV20-1
j_call: TRBJ2-1

cdr3_nt: TGTGCCAGCGGGCAGGCTATGAACACTGAAGCTTTCTTT
cdr3_aa: CASGQAMNTEAFF
cdr3_length: 13
clone_size: many
d_call: -
v_call: TRBV7-2
j_call: TRBJ1-1

cdr3_nt: TGTGCCAGCACCCCCCCTAGCGGGACTAGCCGGAGTACGCAGTATTTT
cdr3_aa: CASTPPSGTSRSTQYF
cdr3_length: 16
clone_size: -
d_call: TRBD2
v_call: TRBV7-2
j_call: TRBJ2-3

cdr3_nt: TGTGCCACCAGTGGCGTCCCGGGACTAGCGGGAACCGGGGAGCTGTTTTTT
cdr3_aa: CATSGVPGLAGTGELFF
cdr3_length: 17
clone_size: -
d_call: TRBD2
v_call: TRBV24-1
j_call: TRBJ2-2

cdr3_nt: TGTGCCAGCTCACCGGTCCAGGGCCTCTCTGGAAACACCATATATTTT
cdr3_aa: CASSPVQGLSGNTIYF
cdr3_length: 16
clone_size: -
d_call: -
v_call: TRBV18
j_call: TRBJ1-3

cdr3_nt: TGTGCCAGCAGCAGAGGACTAGCGGGAGGCACAGATACGCAGTATTTT
cdr3_aa: CASSRGLAGGTDTQYF
cdr3_length: 16
clone_size: many
d_call: TRBD2
v_call: TRBV7-2
j_call: TRBJ2-3

cdr3_nt: TGTGCCAGCAGCTCCCTTGGGGGGGTTCGGGAGCAGTACTTC
cdr3_aa: CASSSLGGVREQYF
cdr3_length: 14
clone_size: few
d_call: TRBD2
v_call: TRBV11-2
j_call: TRBJ2-7

cdr3_nt: TGTGCCAGCAGGCAAATGGCGGGACAATTGGACTATGGCTACACCTTC
cdr3_aa: CASRQMAGQLDYGYTF
cdr3_length: 16
clone_size: few
d_call: -
v_call: TRBV3-1
j_call: TRBJ1-2

cdr3_nt: TGTGCCAGCAGCCCCCTAGCCAACGAGCAGTACTTC
cdr3_aa: CASSPLANEQYF
cdr3_length: 12
clone_size: -
d_call: -
v_call: TRBV7-2
j_call: TRBJ2-7

cdr3_nt: TGTGCCAGCAGTTACTCGAGAGACAGTCTCGAAGCTTTCTTT
cdr3_aa: CASSYSRDSLEAFF
cdr3_length: 14
clone_size: -
d_call: -
v_call: TRBV6-2/TRBV6-3
j_call: TRBJ1-1

cdr3_nt: TGTGCCAGCAGTTTTTATGGACAGCCGAACACTGAAGCTTTCTTT
cdr3_aa: CASSFYGQPNTEAFF
cdr3_length: 15
clone_size: -
d_call: -
v_call: TRBV28
j_call: TRBJ1-1

cdr3_nt: TGTGCCAGCTCACCAAGATCGGGACGGCGCATGAACACTGAAGCTTTCTTT
cdr3_aa: CASSPRSGRRMNTEAFF
cdr3_length: 17
clone_size: -
d_call: -
v_call: TRBV18
j_call: TRBJ1-1

cdr3_nt: TGTGCCAGCAGCCCGAGCCGCAGGGAGTGGGGTGAGCAGTTCTTC
cdr3_aa: CASSPSRREWGEQFF
cdr3_length: 15
clone_size: many
d_call: -
v_call: TRBV7-2
j_call: TRBJ2-1

cdr3_nt: TGTGCCACCAGTGATCTCCCGGGACAGGGCCCTGGGGCCAACGTCCTGACTTTC
cdr3_aa: CATSDLPGQGPGANVLTF
cdr3_length: 18
clone_size: -
d_call: TRBD1
v_call: TRBV24-1
j_call: TRBJ2-6

cdr3_nt: TGTGCCAGCAGTGATACAGGGGGCGGACAGCCCCAGCATTTT
cdr3_aa: CASSDTGGGQPQHF
cdr3_length: 14
clone_size: -
d_call: TRBD1
v_call: TRBV12-3/TRBV12-4
j_call: TRBJ1-5

cdr3_nt: TGTGCCAGCAGCTTAGATGCGGGGCTCTATGGCTACACCTTC
cdr3_aa: CASSLDAGLYGYTF
cdr3_length: 14
clone_size: few
d_call: -
v_call: TRBV7-2
j_call: TRBJ1-2

cdr3_nt: TGTGCCAGCAGCTTAATCTCCCCGCAGGGCCATGAGCAGTTCTTC
cdr3_aa: CASSLISPQGHEQFF
cdr3_length: 15
clone_size: few
d_call: -
v_call: TRBV7-9
j_call: TRBJ2-1

cdr3_nt: TGTGCCAGCAGTTTGACCGGGACTAATAATGAGCAGTTCTTC
cdr3_aa: CASSLTGTNNEQFF
cdr3_length: 14
clone_size: -
d_call: TRBD2
v_call: TRBV11-3
j_call: TRBJ2-1

cdr3_nt: TGTGCCAGCAGCGCCGCCGGACGGGTGGAGCAGTTCTTC
cdr3_aa: CASSAAGRVEQFF
cdr3_length: 13
clone_size: medium-sized
d_call: -
v_call: TRBV7-2
j_call: TRBJ2-1

cdr3_nt: TGTGCCAGCAGTTGGACGGGGGCCAACACTGAAGCTTTCTTT
cdr3_aa: CASSWTGANTEAFF
cdr3_length: 14
clone_size: many
d_call: -
v_call: TRBV12-3/TRBV12-4
j_call: TRBJ1-1

cdr3_nt: TGCGCCAGCAGGGAGCAGAGCTCCTACAATGAGCAGTTCTTC
cdr3_aa: CASREQSSYNEQFF
cdr3_length: 14
clone_size: few
d_call: -
v_call: TRBV5-1
j_call: TRBJ2-1

cdr3_nt: TGTGCCAGCAGTCATACTAGCGGGAGGGCCCGAGAGACCCAGTACTTC
cdr3_aa: CASSHTSGRARETQYF
cdr3_length: 16
clone_size: -
d_call: TRBD2
v_call: TRBV6-5
j_call: TRBJ2-5

cdr3_nt: TGTGCCAGCAGTGGGACAGATCTCTACGAGCAGTACTTC
cdr3_aa: CASSGTDLYEQYF
cdr3_length: 13
clone_size: -
d_call: TRBD1
v_call: TRBV7-9
j_call: TRBJ2-7

cdr3_nt: TGTGCCAGCAGCTTAGCCTCGGCAGGGTACGACGAGCAGTACTTC
cdr3_aa: CASSLASAGYDEQYF
cdr3_length: 15
clone_size: many
d_call: -
v_call: TRBV7-2
j_call: TRBJ2-7

cdr3_nt: TGCAGTGCTGACAGACAGGCAATTGTCGGAGAGACCCAGTACTTC
cdr3_aa: CSADRQAIVGETQYF
cdr3_length: 15
clone_size: -
d_call: -
v_call: TRBV20-1
j_call: TRBJ2-5

cdr3_nt: TGTGCCAGCAACTATGAGGGTTCCTATAATTCACCCCTCCACTTT
cdr3_aa: CASNYEGSYNSPLHF
cdr3_length: 15
clone_size: -
d_call: -
v_call: TRBV6-1
j_call: TRBJ1-6

cdr3_nt: TGTGCCAGCAGCCCTAGGGCGAACACCGGGGAGCTGTTTTTT
cdr3_aa: CASSPRANTGELFF
cdr3_length: 14
clone_size: many
d_call: -
v_call: TRBV7-2
j_call: TRBJ2-2

cdr3_nt: TGTGCCAGCAGCCTCCGGGGACAGGACACAGATACGCAGTATTTT
cdr3_aa: CASSLRGQDTDTQYF
cdr3_length: 15
clone_size: many
d_call: TRBD1
v_call: TRBV7-2
j_call: TRBJ2-3

cdr3_nt: TGTGCCAGCAGCTTACAGTTATCGGATGAGCAGTTCTTC
cdr3_aa: CASSLQLSDEQFF
cdr3_length: 13
clone_size: many
d_call: -
v_call: TRBV5-6
j_call: TRBJ2-1

cdr3_nt: TGTGCCAGCAGCCCCCCGGGGGGCTTAGGTTCACCCCTCCACTTT
cdr3_aa: CASSPPGGLGSPLHF
cdr3_length: 15
clone_size: -
d_call: -
v_call: TRBV28
j_call: TRBJ1-6

cdr3_nt: TGTGCCAGCAGACCAGACAGGGGAGGGACTGAAGCTTTCTTT
cdr3_aa: CASRPDRGGTEAFF
cdr3_length: 14
clone_size: few
d_call: TRBD1
v_call: TRBV7-9
j_call: TRBJ1-1

cdr3_nt: TGCGCCAGCAGCTTGTACCTAGCGGGAGGCCAAGAGACCCAGTACTTC
cdr3_aa: CASSLYLAGGQETQYF
cdr3_length: 16
clone_size: few
d_call: TRBD2
v_call: TRBV5-1
j_call: TRBJ2-5

cdr3_nt: TGTGCCAGTAACCCCCTGGGCGGGAGAAACACCGGGGAGCTGTTTTTT
cdr3_aa: CASNPLGGRNTGELFF
cdr3_length: 16
clone_size: few
d_call: TRBD2
v_call: TRBV19
j_call: TRBJ2-2

cdr3_nt: TGTGCCAGCGGAGCGGGAGACCGGGAGACCCAGTACTTC
cdr3_aa: CASGAGDRETQYF
cdr3_length: 13
clone_size: few
d_call: TRBD2
v_call: TRBV5-6
j_call: TRBJ2-5

cdr3_nt: TGCAGCGTTGAGCCGCGCGGGGCCACGGTGGATACGCAGTATTTT
cdr3_aa: CSVEPRGATVDTQYF
cdr3_length: 15
clone_size: -
d_call: -
v_call: TRBV29-1
j_call: TRBJ2-3